The clone carrying this T cell receptor (beta chain) was seen at least ten times. These data are taken from a study of CD8 T cells in ankylosing spondylitis. There are 17 residues in the CDR3. Germline V CDR1 and CDR2: SGDLS, YYNGEE. The V gene end was trimmed by 0 bases and the J gene end by 4 bases; junction bases not matched to a gene: 12. MiXCR, applied by TCRdb to the 5' RACE reads, yields one record per CDR3 protein. The sample yields some 30,000 distinct CDR3 sequences, about 7.8% seen once. The sample taken for sequencing was blood, either unsorted or a sorted T cell fraction (not recorded which). The clonotype originates from a male donor with ankylosing spondylitis or in good health (not recorded which). The rearrangement uses TRBV9 and TRBJ1-1, with 7 bases matching TRBD1. CDR3 amino acids: CASSVEQGPLWGTEAFF. CDR3 nucleotides: TGTGCCAGCAGCGTAGAACAGGGGCCTCTTTGGGGCACTGAAGCTTTCTTT.